The next 3 T cell receptor beta chains were all read from a single sample in a study of blood T cell repertoires in COVID-19. This table comes from immunoSEQ multiplex PCR, and its TCRdb copy is limited to in-frame clones, with some not included. Of 70,000 to 100,000 clones detected, around 89% appear once; the ten largest clones hold 4.5% to 6%. The sequenced material came from peripheral blood. All receptors derive from an elderly woman with active COVID-19.

The chain carries TRBV5-1 and TRBJ2-3; the D gene is possibly TRBD2 (6 bases). V lost 3 bases to trimming and J lost 4 bases, with 12 bases between them. The CDR3 loop spans 14 amino acids. Germline V gene sequence: CDR1 SGHRS, CDR2 YFSETQ. The CDR3 bases are TGCGCCAGCAGCTCCGAAGGGGAGGCAGATACGCAGTATTTT. Encoded protein: CASSSEGEADTQYF.

This clone has only a few counts. The chain has TRBV4-2 and TRBJ2-2; the D gene is possibly TRBD2 (6 bases). V gave up 0 bases and J gave up 6 bases, with 8 bases separating them. CDR1 LGHNA and CDR2 YNFKEQ come from the germline V gene. The CDR3 runs to 14 residues. The CDR3: CASSQDPGAGELFF. The DNA for the CDR3 is TGTGCCAGCAGCCAAGATCCGGGAGCCGGGGAGCTGTTTTTT.

This clone was seen only once. V and J are TRBV6-2 or TRBV6-3 and TRBJ1-5; TRBD1 is a possible D gene (6 bases). The germline V and J ends were trimmed by 5 bases and 4 bases, with 15 bases remaining between them. From germline, CDR1 is MNHEY and CDR2 SVGEGT. This CDR3 comprises 15 residues. The DNA for the CDR3 is TGTGCCAGCAGTCCGACCGGGACACAAAATCAGCCCCAGCATTTT. The encoded protein is CASSPTGTQNQPQHF.